The rows below give T cell receptor beta chains drawn from one sample of a study of shared clonotypes between healthy human individuals. Sequencing used immunoSEQ multiplex PCR; TCRdb keeps in-frame clones, though not all of them. The profile shows around 2.1 million clones, more than 90% of them singletons. Sequenced material: naive CD4+ T cells sorted from blood. The receptor source for this set is a man between 18 and 29 years old in good health. The CDR3 runs from the conserved cysteine through the conserved F or W. A D gene is named only where the DNA matches it firmly. The size entry is marked missing in some rows and otherwise reads once, few, many or a size class.

D gene	clone size	J gene	V gene	CDR3 protein	CDR3 DNA
NA	NA	TRBJ1-6	TRBV9	CASSVVDGSPLHF	TGTGCCAGCAGCGTAGTCGATGGATCACCCCTCCACTTT
NA	NA	TRBJ2-5	TRBV9	CASSVGGPQEETQYF	TGTGCCAGCAGCGTAGGTGGTCCCCAGGAGGAGACCCAGTACTTC
NA	NA	TRBJ1-6	TRBV27	CASTETPPFALHF	TGTGCCAGCACCGAAACGCCCCCGTTCGCCCTCCACTTT
TRBD2	NA	TRBJ2-1	TRBV7-9	CASLALAGDNEQFF	TGTGCCAGCCTGGCGCTAGCGGGGGACAATGAGCAGTTCTTC
NA	NA	TRBJ1-2	TRBV14	CASSQDLGANYGYTF	TGTGCCAGCAGCCAAGATCTAGGAGCTAACTATGGCTACACCTTC
TRBD2	once	TRBJ2-1	TRBV13	CASSTGLAGDNEQFF	TGTGCCAGCAGCACAGGACTAGCGGGAGACAATGAGCAGTTCTTC
TRBD2	NA	TRBJ2-3	TRBV7-9	CASSLTSGDTQYF	TGTGCCAGCAGCTTGACTAGCGGGGATACGCAGTATTTT
NA	NA	TRBJ2-2	TRBV10-3	CATAPRTENTGELFF	TGTGCCACTGCACCTCGGACTGAGAACACCGGGGAGCTGTTTTTT
NA	NA	TRBJ1-2	TRBV5-6	CASSLGVGATTNYGYTF	TGTGCCAGCAGCTTGGGCGTCGGGGCGACAACTAACTATGGCTACACCTTC
NA	NA	TRBJ2-2	TRBV5-8	CASSLGTANTGELFF	TGTGCCAGCAGCTTGGGGACAGCGAACACCGGGGAGCTGTTTTTT
NA	NA	TRBJ1-1	TRBV15	CATSRARATEAFF	TGTGCCACCAGCAGAGCCAGGGCGACTGAAGCTTTCTTT
NA	NA	TRBJ2-2	TRBV28	CASSLGGTNTGELFF	TGTGCCAGCAGTCTTGGAGGAACGAACACCGGGGAGCTGTTTTTT
TRBD2	NA	TRBJ2-7	TRBV11-3	CASSLSAGGTYEQYF	TGTGCCAGCAGCTTATCAGCGGGGGGGACCTACGAGCAGTACTTC
NA	NA	TRBJ2-2	TRBV6-1	CASSEGRRPAGELFF	TGTGCCAGCAGTGAGGGGCGCCGGCCCGCCGGGGAGCTGTTTTTT
NA	NA	TRBJ2-5	TRBV5-1	CASRGSPAQETQYF	TGCGCCAGCAGGGGGTCGCCTGCTCAAGAGACCCAGTACTTC
NA	NA	TRBJ1-4	TRBV2	CASRPGTFNEKLFF	TGTGCCAGCAGGCCCGGGACTTTTAATGAAAAACTGTTTTTT
NA	NA	TRBJ2-2	TRBV18	CASSPLVALWANTGELFF	TGTGCCAGCTCACCATTAGTAGCGCTTTGGGCGAACACCGGGGAGCTGTTTTTT
TRBD2	NA	TRBJ2-1	TRBV30	CAWSPGLADEQFF	TGTGCCTGGAGTCCGGGACTAGCGGATGAGCAGTTCTTC
TRBD1	once	TRBJ1-3	TRBV5-4	CASSLARPGQGASSGNTIYF	TGTGCCAGCAGCTTGGCCCGCCCGGGACAGGGGGCCTCCTCTGGAAACACCATATATTTT
TRBD1	NA	TRBJ1-3	TRBV25-1	CASREQGTGNTIYF	TGTGCCAGCAGGGAACAGGGGACTGGAAACACCATATATTTT
NA	NA	TRBJ2-3	TRBV7-8	CASSLADTQYF	TGTGCCAGCAGCTTAGCAGATACGCAGTATTTT
TRBD1	NA	TRBJ1-2	TRBV9	CASSATGTAYGYTF	TGTGCCAGCAGCGCGACCGGGACAGCCTATGGCTACACCTTC
NA	NA	TRBJ2-5	TRBV10-3	CAISDSLAGETQYF	TGTGCCATCAGTGACTCCCTAGCCGGAGAGACCCAGTACTTC
NA	NA	TRBJ1-5	TRBV19	CASSPLEGWNQPQHF	TGTGCCAGTAGTCCTTTGGAGGGTTGGAATCAGCCCCAGCATTTT
TRBD1	NA	TRBJ2-7	TRBV11-3	CASSLGLIFRGHTYEQYF	TGTGCCAGCAGCTTAGGCCTGATTTTTAGGGGGCACACCTACGAGCAGTACTTC
TRBD1	NA	TRBJ1-2	TRBV7-2	CASSLQGQGDYGYTF	TGTGCCAGCAGCTTGCAGGGACAGGGGGACTATGGCTACACCTTC
NA	once	TRBJ2-1	TRBV28	CASSLGAGNSYNEQFF	TGTGCCAGCAGTTTAGGAGCAGGGAACTCCTACAATGAGCAGTTCTTC
NA	NA	TRBJ2-5	TRBV7-9	CASSDGLLAALETQYF	TGTGCCAGCAGCGACGGCCTACTAGCCGCCCTAGAGACCCAGTACTTC
NA	NA	TRBJ1-5	TRBV6-5	CASSYTKGNQPQHF	TGTGCCAGCAGTTACACAAAAGGCAATCAGCCCCAGCATTTT
NA	once	TRBJ2-1	TRBV5-1	CASSLTGSPQQYEQFF	TGCGCCAGCAGCTTGACAGGGTCCCCCCAACAATACGAGCAGTTCTTC
TRBD1	NA	TRBJ1-6	TRBV7-9	CASTPVDQTGALVNSPLHF	TGTGCCAGCACCCCGGTGGACCAGACAGGGGCCCTTGTCAATTCACCCCTCCACTTT
NA	NA	TRBJ1-5	TRBV7-9	CASSPGGVSNQPQHF	TGTGCCAGCAGCCCCGGGGGGGTTAGCAATCAGCCCCAGCATTTT
NA	NA	TRBJ1-6	TRBV7-3	CASSTPIYILSYNSPLHF	TGTGCCAGCAGCACACCCATTTATATCCTCTCCTATAATTCACCCCTCCACTTT
NA	NA	TRBJ2-7	TRBV5-4	CASSLQGSYEQYF	TGTGCCAGCAGCTTGCAGGGGTCCTACGAGCAGTACTTC
NA	few	TRBJ2-7	TRBV6-1	CASSEAVAPEQYF	TGTGCCAGCAGTGAAGCTGTAGCGCCCGAGCAGTACTTC
NA	NA	TRBJ2-5	TRBV7-8	CASSKFWGASETQYF	TGTGCCAGCAGCAAATTCTGGGGGGCCAGCGAGACCCAGTACTTC
TRBD1	NA	TRBJ1-1	TRBV18	CASSRQGGTEAFF	TGTGCCAGCTCACGACAGGGCGGGACTGAAGCTTTCTTT
NA	NA	TRBJ2-5	TRBV27	CASSPQGPRETQYF	TGTGCCAGCAGTCCCCAGGGGCCCCGGGAGACCCAGTACTTC
TRBD1	NA	TRBJ1-1	TRBV2	CASSEEGQGVEAFF	TGTGCCAGCAGTGAAGAGGGACAGGGGGTTGAAGCTTTCTTT
NA	NA	TRBJ2-5	TRBV7-9	CASSTGTHDGTQYF	TGTGCCAGCAGCACCGGGACCCACGACGGGACCCAGTACTTC
NA	NA	TRBJ1-2	TRBV28	CASSTPYGYTF	TGTGCCAGCAGTACCCCCTATGGCTACACCTTC
NA	NA	TRBJ1-6	TRBV10-3	CAISGQRGGNSPLHF	TGTGCCATCAGTGGACAGAGGGGCGGTAATTCACCCCTCCACTTT
NA	NA	TRBJ1-1	TRBV5-8	CASSWTRNTEAFF	TGTGCCAGCAGCTGGACGAGGAACACTGAAGCTTTCTTT
TRBD2	NA	TRBJ2-1	TRBV10-3	CAISESAVGGANEQFF	TGTGCCATCAGTGAGTCTGCGGTCGGGGGGGCGAATGAGCAGTTCTTC
NA	NA	TRBJ2-3	TRBV2	CASGGQTQYF	TGTGCCAGTGGGGGGCAGACGCAGTATTTT
TRBD1	NA	TRBJ2-3	TRBV4-1	CASSQDGTGEDTQYF	TGCGCCAGCAGCCAAGATGGGACAGGGGAGGATACGCAGTATTTT
TRBD1	NA	TRBJ2-5	TRBV18	CASSIKTGAPVLTQETQYF	TGTGCCAGCTCAATTAAAACAGGGGCTCCCGTTCTCACTCAAGAGACCCAGTACTTC
NA	NA	TRBJ2-1	TRBV20-1	CSARGQFEQFF	TGCAGTGCAAGGGGTCAGTTTGAGCAGTTCTTC